Listed below are T cell receptor beta chains from one sample, sequenced in a study of blood T cell repertoires in COVID-19. Libraries were prepared by immunoSEQ multiplex PCR; TCRdb keeps only in-frame clonotypes and omits some of them. The sample includes approximately 440,000 clones, about 90% of them seen just once. Sequenced material: PBMCs or T cells enriched from blood (not recorded which). The receptors stem from a young woman who had recovered from COVID-19. The CDR3 runs from the conserved cysteine through the conserved F or W. Each record gives: CDR3 DNA, CDR3 protein, V gene, D gene, J gene, clone size. The D gene is left open where the match is weak. Not every row has a clone size; where given, it reads once, few, many or a size class.

TGTGCCAGCAGCCAAGCCGTTGGCCAGAATGAAGCTTTCTTT,CASSQAVGQNEAFF,TRBV3-1/TRBV3-2,.,TRBJ1-1,.
TGTGCCAGCAAAGAACAGGGTGCTGGCTACACCTTC,CASKEQGAGYTF,TRBV6-6,.,TRBJ1-2,once
TGTGCCAGCTTACGACCGGGGTCTGGGGCCAACGTCCTGACTTTC,CASLRPGSGANVLTF,TRBV2,.,TRBJ2-6,.
TGTGCCAGCAGCCAAGATATGGCGGTAACGGGGAAGGGAAACACCATATATTTT,CASSQDMAVTGKGNTIYF,TRBV3-1/TRBV3-2,.,TRBJ1-3,.
TGTGCCTGGAGTGAAGGGGCGAGGTACTATGGCTACACCTTC,CAWSEGARYYGYTF,TRBV30,.,TRBJ1-2,.
TGCGCCAGCAGCTTGAATGGCGGGAACACTGAAGCTTTCTTT,CASSLNGGNTEAFF,TRBV5-1,.,TRBJ1-1,.
TGTGCCAGCAGATACTCCGGGACAGCCTTTAACTATGGCTACACCTTC,CASRYSGTAFNYGYTF,TRBV6-2/TRBV6-3,TRBD1,TRBJ1-2,.
TGTGCCAGCAGCTTGGCAGGTAACCCCTTTTTAGAGCAGTTCTTC,CASSLAGNPFLEQFF,TRBV5-6,.,TRBJ2-1,.
TGTGCCAGCAGCTTTGGGGGAGAAGTAACAGGGATAGAGACCCAGTACTTC,CASSFGGEVTGIETQYF,TRBV7-9,.,TRBJ2-5,once
TGTGCCAGCAGTCCCCTCCTCAGCTCCTATAATTCACCCCTCCACTTT,CASSPLLSSYNSPLHF,TRBV27,.,TRBJ1-6,.
TGTGCCAGCAGCCTGGGACAGGGCAATCAGCCCCAGCATTTT,CASSLGQGNQPQHF,TRBV7-6,TRBD1,TRBJ1-5,.
TGTGCCAGCAGCTTAAAGACGGGACAGGGGTCCACAGATACGCAGTATTTT,CASSLKTGQGSTDTQYF,TRBV13,TRBD1,TRBJ2-3,few
TGTGCCAGCAGCCAAGATTCGGGATGGACTGAAGCTTTCTTT,CASSQDSGWTEAFF,TRBV3-1/TRBV3-2,.,TRBJ1-1,.
TGCAGCGTTGAAGGGGGCCGCGCAGTGGATACGCAGTATTTT,CSVEGGRAVDTQYF,TRBV29-1,.,TRBJ2-3,.
TGTGCCAGTAGTATAGAAAGGGGCACTGAAGCTTTCTTT,CASSIERGTEAFF,TRBV19,.,TRBJ1-1,.
TGCGCCAGCAGCCCCTCCGGGACAGGGGAGACTGAAGCTTTCTTT,CASSPSGTGETEAFF,TRBV5-1,TRBD1,TRBJ1-1,.
TGCGCCAGCAGCTTGGCCAGGGGGACGGTCGATGAGCAGTTCTTC,CASSLARGTVDEQFF,TRBV5-1,TRBD1,TRBJ2-1,.
TGTGCCAGCAGTCTGGACAGGGACAATGAGCAGTTCTTC,CASSLDRDNEQFF,TRBV12-3/TRBV12-4,TRBD1,TRBJ2-1,.
TGTGCCTGGAGTGAAGGACAGACTAATGAAAAACTGTTTTTT,CAWSEGQTNEKLFF,TRBV30,.,TRBJ1-4,.
TGTGCTAGTGGTTTAGCCCCGGGGTGGGGTAGGGATCAGCCCCAGCATTTT,CASGLAPGWGRDQPQHF,TRBV12-5,.,TRBJ1-5,.
TGCGCCAGCAGCTTAGGGGACCTAGGGGGTGTAGCTTTCTTT,CASSLGDLGGVAFF,TRBV5-1,.,TRBJ1-1,.
TGTGCCACCCTCGGACAGGGTAGTATCTACGAGCAGTACTTC,CATLGQGSIYEQYF,TRBV10-3,TRBD1,TRBJ2-7,.
TGCGCCAGCAGCCTGCTTCCCCCTAGTAGTGGCTCCTCACCCCTCCACTTT,CASSLLPPSSGSSPLHF,TRBV10-2,.,TRBJ1-6,.
TGTGCCAGCAGTCGGACATGGGGTTCACCCCTCCACTTT,CASSRTWGSPLHF,TRBV28,.,TRBJ1-6,once
TGTGCCAGCAGTCTTGCAGGGCTCTACGAGCAGTACTTC,CASSLAGLYEQYF,TRBV28,.,TRBJ2-7,.
TGTGCCATCAGTGAGTCGGGCACTCTTAGCAATCAGCCCCAGCATTTT,CAISESGTLSNQPQHF,TRBV10-3,.,TRBJ1-5,.
TGTGCCAGTAGTCATGGCCGGGGCTCTGGAAACACCATATATTTT,CASSHGRGSGNTIYF,TRBV19,.,TRBJ1-3,.
TGTGCCAGCCGCGGGTACTCCTACGAGCAGTACTTC,CASRGYSYEQYF,TRBV6-5,.,TRBJ2-7,.
TGCGCCAGCAGCCCCTCCGGGACAGGTTTTTATCAGCCCCAGCATTTT,CASSPSGTGFYQPQHF,TRBV4-1,TRBD1,TRBJ1-5,.
TGTGCCAGTGTAGGCAGACTTTCCTCCTACGAGCAGTACTTC,CASVGRLSSYEQYF,TRBV6-5,.,TRBJ2-7,.